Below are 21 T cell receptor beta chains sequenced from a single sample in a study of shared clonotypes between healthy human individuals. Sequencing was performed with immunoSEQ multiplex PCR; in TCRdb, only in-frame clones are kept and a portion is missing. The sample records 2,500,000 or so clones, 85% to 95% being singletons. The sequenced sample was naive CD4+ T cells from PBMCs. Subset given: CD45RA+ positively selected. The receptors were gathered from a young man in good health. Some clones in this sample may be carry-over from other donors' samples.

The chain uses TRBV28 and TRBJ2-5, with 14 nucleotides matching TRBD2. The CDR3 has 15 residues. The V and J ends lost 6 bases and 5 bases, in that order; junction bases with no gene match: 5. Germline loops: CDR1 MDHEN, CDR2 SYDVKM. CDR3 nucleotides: TGTGCCAGCAGCCAGGGACTAGCGGGAGTCGAGACCCAGTACTTC. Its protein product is CASSQGLAGVETQYF.

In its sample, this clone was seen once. The CDR3 DNA sequence: TGCGCCAGCAGCCAGGACAGGGGTGATGAGCAGTTCTTC. Its protein is CASSQDRGDEQFF. The chain employs TRBV5-1 and TRBJ2-1, with TRBD1 matching 9 bases. The CDR3 spans 13 residues. Losses at the gene ends were 4 bases for V and 8 bases for J; bases not matched to a gene: 4. Germline CDR1 SGHRS, CDR2 YFSETQ.

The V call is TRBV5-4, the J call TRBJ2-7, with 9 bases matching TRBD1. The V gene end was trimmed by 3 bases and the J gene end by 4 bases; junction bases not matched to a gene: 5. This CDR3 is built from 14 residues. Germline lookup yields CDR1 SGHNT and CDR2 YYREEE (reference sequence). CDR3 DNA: TGTGCCAGCAGCTCAACAGGGGGCAATTACGAGCAGTACTTC. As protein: CASSSTGGNYEQYF. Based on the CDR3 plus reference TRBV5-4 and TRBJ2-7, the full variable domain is ETGVTQSPTHLIKTRGQQVTLRCSSQSGHNTVSWYQQALGQGPQFIFQYYREEENGRGNFPPRFSGLQFPNYSSELNVNALELDDSALYLCASSSTGGNYEQYFGPGTRLTVT.

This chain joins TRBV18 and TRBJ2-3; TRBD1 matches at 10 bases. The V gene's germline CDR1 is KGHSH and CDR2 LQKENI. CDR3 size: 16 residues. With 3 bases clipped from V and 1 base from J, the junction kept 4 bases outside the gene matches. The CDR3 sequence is CASSPTGGWGTDTQYF. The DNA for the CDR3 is TGTGCCAGCTCACCGACAGGGGGCTGGGGCACAGATACGCAGTATTTT.

CDR3 region: CASRNGTGSYNEQFF. In DNA form, the CDR3 reads TGCGCCAGCAGAAACGGGACAGGTTCGTACAATGAGCAGTTCTTC. This chain uses TRBV5-1 with TRBJ2-1, with 8 bases aligning to TRBD1. The CDR3 loop spans 15 amino acids. V shed 5 bases and J 4 bases; nucleotides not matched to a gene: 8. CDR1 SGHRS and CDR2 YFSETQ come from the germline V gene.

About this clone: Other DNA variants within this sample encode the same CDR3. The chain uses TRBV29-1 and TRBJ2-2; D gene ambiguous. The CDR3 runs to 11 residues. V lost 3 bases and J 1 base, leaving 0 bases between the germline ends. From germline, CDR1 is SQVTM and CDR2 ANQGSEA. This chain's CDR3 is CSVENTGELFF. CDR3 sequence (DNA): TGCAGCGTTGAGAACACCGGGGAGCTGTTTTTT.

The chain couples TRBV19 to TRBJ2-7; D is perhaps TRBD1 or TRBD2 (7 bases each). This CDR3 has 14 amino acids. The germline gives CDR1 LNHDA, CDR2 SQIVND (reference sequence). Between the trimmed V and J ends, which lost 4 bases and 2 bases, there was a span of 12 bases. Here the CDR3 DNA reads TGTGCCAGTAGTAACAGGGGAGGGACCTACGAGCAGTACTTC. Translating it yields CASSNRGGTYEQYF. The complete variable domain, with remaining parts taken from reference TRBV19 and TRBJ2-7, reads DGGITQSPKYLFRKEGQNVTLSCEQNLNHDAMYWYRQDPGQGLRLIYYSQIVNDFQKGDIAEGYSVSREKKESFPLTVTSAQKNPTAFYLCASSNRGGTYEQYFGPGTRLTVT.

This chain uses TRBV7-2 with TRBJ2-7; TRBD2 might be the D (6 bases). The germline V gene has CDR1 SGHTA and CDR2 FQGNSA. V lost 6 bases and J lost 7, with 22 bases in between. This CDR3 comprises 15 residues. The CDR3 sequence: CASRPYGGSSGEQYF. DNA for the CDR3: TGTGCCAGCAGACCGTACGGAGGGAGTTCTGGGGAGCAGTACTTC.

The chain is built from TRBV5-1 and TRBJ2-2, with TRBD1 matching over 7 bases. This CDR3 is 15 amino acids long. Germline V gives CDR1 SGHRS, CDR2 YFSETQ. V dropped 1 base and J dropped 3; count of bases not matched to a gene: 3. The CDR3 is CASSLRDSYTGELFF. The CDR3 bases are TGCGCCAGCAGCTTGAGGGACAGTTACACCGGGGAGCTGTTTTTT.

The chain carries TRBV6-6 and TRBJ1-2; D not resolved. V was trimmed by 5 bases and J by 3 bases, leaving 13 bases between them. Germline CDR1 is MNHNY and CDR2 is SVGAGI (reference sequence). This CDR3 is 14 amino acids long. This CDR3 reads CASSTGMTYYGYTF. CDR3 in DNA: TGTGCCAGCAGTACTGGGATGACTTACTATGGCTACACCTTC.

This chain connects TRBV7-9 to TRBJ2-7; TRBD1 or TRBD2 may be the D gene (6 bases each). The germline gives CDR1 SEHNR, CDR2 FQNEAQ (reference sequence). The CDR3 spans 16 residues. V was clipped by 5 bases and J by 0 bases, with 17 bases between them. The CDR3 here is CASSPVWGAASYEQYF. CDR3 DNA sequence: TGTGCCAGCAGCCCCGTCTGGGGGGCGGCCTCCTACGAGCAGTACTTC.

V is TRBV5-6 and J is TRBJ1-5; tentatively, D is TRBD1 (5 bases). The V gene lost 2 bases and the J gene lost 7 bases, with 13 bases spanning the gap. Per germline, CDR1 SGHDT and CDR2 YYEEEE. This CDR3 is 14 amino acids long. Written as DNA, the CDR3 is TGTGCCAGCAGCTTTAGGGACGGCGAACAGCCCCAGCATTTT. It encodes CASSFRDGEQPQHF.

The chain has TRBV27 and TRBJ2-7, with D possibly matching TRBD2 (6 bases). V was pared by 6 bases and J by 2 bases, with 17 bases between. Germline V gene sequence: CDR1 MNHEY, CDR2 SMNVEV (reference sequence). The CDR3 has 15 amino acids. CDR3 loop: CASRSQRADAYEQYF. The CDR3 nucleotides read TGTGCCAGCAGATCACAGCGGGCGGATGCCTACGAGCAGTACTTC.

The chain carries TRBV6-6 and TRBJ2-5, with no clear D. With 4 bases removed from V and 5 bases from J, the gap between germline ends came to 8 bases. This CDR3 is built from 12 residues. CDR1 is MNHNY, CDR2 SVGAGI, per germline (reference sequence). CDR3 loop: CASSSVVETQYF. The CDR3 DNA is TGTGCCAGCAGTTCCGTAGTCGAGACCCAGTACTTC.

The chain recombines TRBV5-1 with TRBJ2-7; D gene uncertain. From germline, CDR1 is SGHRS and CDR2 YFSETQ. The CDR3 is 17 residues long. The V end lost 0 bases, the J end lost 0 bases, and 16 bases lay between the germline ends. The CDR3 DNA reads TGCGCCAGCAGCTTGGGGCAGGTCAGGAGATACTCCTACGAGCAGTACTTC. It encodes CASSLGQVRRYSYEQYF. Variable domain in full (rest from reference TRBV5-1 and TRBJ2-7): KAGVTQTPRYLIKTRGQQVTLSCSPISGHRSVSWYQQTPGQGLQFLFEYFSETQRNKGNFPGRFSGRQFSNSRSEMNVSTLELGDSALYLCASSLGQVRRYSYEQYFGPGTRLTVT.

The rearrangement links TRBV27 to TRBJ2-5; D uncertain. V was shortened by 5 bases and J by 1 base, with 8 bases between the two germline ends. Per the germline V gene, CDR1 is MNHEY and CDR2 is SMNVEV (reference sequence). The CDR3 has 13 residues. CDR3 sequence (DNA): TGTGCCAGCAGTGCGCTAATCCAAGAGACCCAGTACTTC. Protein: CASSALIQETQYF.

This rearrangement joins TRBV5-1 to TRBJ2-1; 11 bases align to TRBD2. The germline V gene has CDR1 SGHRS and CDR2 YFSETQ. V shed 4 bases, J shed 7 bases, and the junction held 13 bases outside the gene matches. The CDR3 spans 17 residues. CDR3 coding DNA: TGCGCCAGCAGCGGAACTAGCGGGAGCCCGACAGTGAATGAGCAGTTCTTC. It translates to CASSGTSGSPTVNEQFF.

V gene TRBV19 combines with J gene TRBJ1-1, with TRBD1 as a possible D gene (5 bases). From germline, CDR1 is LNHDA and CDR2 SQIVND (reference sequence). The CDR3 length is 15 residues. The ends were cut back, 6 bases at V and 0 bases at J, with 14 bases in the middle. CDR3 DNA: TGTGCCAGTAGCTCCTCCGGGACTGTGAACACTGAAGCTTTCTTT. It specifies CASSSSGTVNTEAFF.

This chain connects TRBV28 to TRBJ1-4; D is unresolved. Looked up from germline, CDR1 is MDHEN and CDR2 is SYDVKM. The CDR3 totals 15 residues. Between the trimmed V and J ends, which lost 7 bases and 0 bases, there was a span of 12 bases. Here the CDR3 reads CASNGQSATNEKLFF. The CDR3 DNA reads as TGTGCCAGCAACGGCCAGTCTGCAACTAATGAAAAACTGTTTTTT.

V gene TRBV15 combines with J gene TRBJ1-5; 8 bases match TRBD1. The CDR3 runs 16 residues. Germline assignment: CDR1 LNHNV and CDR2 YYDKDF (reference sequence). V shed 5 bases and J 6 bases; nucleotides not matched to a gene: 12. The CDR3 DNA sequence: TGTGCCACCAGCGGACACTGGACAGGGCGACCTCAGCCCCAGCATTTT. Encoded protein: CATSGHWTGRPQPQHF.

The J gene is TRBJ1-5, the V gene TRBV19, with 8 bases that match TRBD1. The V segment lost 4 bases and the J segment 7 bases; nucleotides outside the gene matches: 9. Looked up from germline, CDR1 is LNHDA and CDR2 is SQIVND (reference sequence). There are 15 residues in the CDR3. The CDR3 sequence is CASSTWTGSGQPQHF. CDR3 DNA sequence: TGTGCCAGTAGTACCTGGACAGGGTCAGGGCAGCCCCAGCATTTT.